This T cell receptor beta chain appears in the sequencing data of a study of blood T cell repertoires in COVID-19. Overall study: Sites in the United States, Italy and Spain provided acute and convalescent COVID-19 samples.

How the authors handled the data: Quantification of nucleated cells was approximated via reference gene primer amplification. Assay: immunoSEQ multiplex PCR; the TCRdb copy retains only in-frame clones and omits some. The V and J calls and clone size were taken over from that table, and D and trimming were inferred from the DNA. Found here are 30,000 to 40,000 clones, roughly nine tenths of them singletons; the top ten hold over 1.5%. This CDR3 is 12 amino acids long. The V gene's germline CDR1 is SGHDN and CDR2 FVKESK. V lost 2 bases to trimming and J lost 6 bases; unmatched junction nucleotides: 0.

This TCR was sampled from a man between 45 and 60 years old with active or convalescent COVID-19. Material: peripheral blood. The chain recombines TRBV14 with TRBJ1-2, with 7 positions matching TRBD1. The CDR3 protein is CASSQQGDGYTF. The DNA of the CDR3 is TGTGCCAGCAGCCAACAGGGGGATGGCTACACCTTC.